These 20 T cell receptor beta chains originate from one sample sequenced in a study of T cell responses to AZD1222 COVID-19 vaccine. Method: immunoSEQ multiplex PCR; TCRdb's copy keeps in-frame clones and lacks some. The sample contains about 140,000 clones, roughly 92% of which appear only once. Source: peripheral blood, taken on day 0 of AZD1222 vaccination. The receptors shown here come from an adult in good health.

The CDR3 nucleotides read TGTGCCAGCAGCCAAGACCCCACAGGAGAGCAGTACTTC. Its protein product is CASSQDPTGEQYF. This chain joins TRBV3-1 (or the pseudogene TRBV3-2) and TRBJ2-7; D is perhaps TRBD1 (5 bases). Trimming stripped 0 bases from V and 7 bases from J, with 10 bases between. The CDR3 spans 13 residues. Germline V gene sequence: CDR1 LGHDT, CDR2 YNNKEL (reference sequence).

The V gene is TRBV6-1, the J gene TRBJ1-4, with D unclear. This CDR3 has 14 amino acids. Germline V gene sequence: CDR1 MNHNS, CDR2 SASEGT. Deletions cut 2 bases from V and 5 bases from J, with 9 bases between. The CDR3 loop is CASSEPRGNEKLFF. The CDR3 DNA follows: TGTGCCAGCAGTGAACCTCGGGGAAATGAAAAACTGTTTTTT.

The genes are TRBV4-2 and TRBJ1-6, with D possibly TRBD1 on 6 matching bases. Germline lookup yields CDR1 LGHNA and CDR2 YNFKEQ. Trimming shortened V by 0 bases and J by 10 bases, and 16 bases separated the two germline ends. The CDR3 is 16 residues long. Here the CDR3 reads CASSQDGAGERSPLHF. CDR3 DNA sequence: TGTGCCAGCAGCCAAGATGGGGCAGGGGAGAGGTCACCCCTCCACTTT.

V gene TRBV6-5 combines with J gene TRBJ2-2; D remains ambiguous. Trimming shortened V by 6 bases and J by 4 bases, and 9 bases separated the two germline ends. CDR3 size: 13 residues. The germline V gene encodes CDR1 MNHEY and CDR2 SVGAGI. The CDR3 region is CASSQIRTGELFF. The DNA for the CDR3 is TGTGCCAGCAGCCAAATTCGCACCGGGGAGCTGTTTTTT.

This clone is a singleton in its sample. The gene calls are TRBV29-1 and TRBJ1-1; D unresolved. This CDR3 is 14 amino acids long. V lost 6 bases and J 0 bases, leaving 14 bases between the germline ends. The germline CDR1 and CDR2 sequences are SQVTM and ANQGSEA. This CDR3 reads CSVRHRLLNTEAFF. The CDR3 DNA reads as TGCAGCGTACGACATCGTCTATTGAACACTGAAGCTTTCTTT.

The rearrangement links TRBV6-5 to TRBJ2-7, with unresolved D. The CDR3 contains 14 residues. Germline V gene sequence: CDR1 MNHEY, CDR2 SVGAGI. Trimming removed 2 bases at V and 5 bases at J, with 13 bases between. The CDR3 DNA reads TGTGCCAGCAGTTACCTAAGGGCAGGAAACGAGCAGTACTTC. Translation gives CASSYLRAGNEQYF.

Remarks on this clone: The same CDR3 arises from other DNA sequences in this sample as well. The rearrangement links TRBV3-1 (or the pseudogene TRBV3-2) to TRBJ2-1; the match to TRBD2 covers 7 bases. Germline trimming cut 3 bases from V and 7 bases from J; bases unmatched to any gene: 3. The V gene's germline CDR1 is LGHDT and CDR2 YNNKEL (reference sequence). The CDR3 loop spans 13 amino acids. The CDR3 spells CASSHLGGNEQFF. In nucleotides, the CDR3 is TGTGCCAGCAGCCATTTGGGGGGGAATGAGCAGTTCTTC.

The rearrangement links TRBV5-4 to TRBJ1-1; TRBD1 agrees at 7 bases. The CDR3 loop spans 14 amino acids. V dropped 2 bases and J dropped 5; count of bases not matched to a gene: 6. Germline CDR1 SGHNT, CDR2 YYREEE (reference sequence). Written as DNA, the CDR3 is TGTGCCAGCAGCTTCAGGAGGGGGCTTACTGAAGCTTTCTTT. It is translated as CASSFRRGLTEAFF.

The V gene is TRBV5-1, the J gene TRBJ1-2, with 10 bases fitting TRBD1. Looked up from germline, CDR1 is SGHRS and CDR2 is YFSETQ. The junction had 3 bases not matched to a gene; V was cut back by 4 bases and J by 3 bases. The CDR3 has 14 amino acids. Here the CDR3 DNA reads TGCGCCAGCAGCAAAGGGACAGGGGACTATGGCTACACCTTC. This encodes CASSKGTGDYGYTF.

This clone came up once. The J gene is TRBJ2-5, the V gene TRBV28; a weak D match, TRBD1 (5 bases). The CDR3 consists of 13 residues. With 3 bases removed from V and 3 bases from J, the gap between germline ends came to 8 bases. The germline V gene has CDR1 MDHEN and CDR2 SYDVKM. This chain's CDR3 is CASSLAGKETQYF. The CDR3 DNA reads as TGTGCCAGCAGTTTGGCAGGGAAAGAGACCCAGTACTTC.

This rearrangement joins TRBV15 to TRBJ2-3; D tentatively reads TRBD1 or TRBD2 (6 bases each). The germline V gene has CDR1 LNHNV and CDR2 YYDKDF (reference sequence). V lost 8 bases to trimming and J lost 1 base, with 13 bases between them. The CDR3 is 14 residues long. The DNA of the CDR3 is TGTGCCACCCAAACGGGGGCCGGCACAGATACGCAGTATTTT. It specifies CATQTGAGTDTQYF. The full variable domain, with the rest looked up from reference TRBV15 and TRBJ2-3, is DAMVIQNPRYQVTQFGKPVTLSCSQTLNHNVMYWYQQKSSQAPKLLFHYYDKDFNNEADTPDNFQSRRPNTSFCFLDIRSPGLGDTAMYLCATQTGAGTDTQYFGPGTRLTVL.

The chain employs TRBV3-1 (or the pseudogene TRBV3-2) and TRBJ2-1, with D uncertain. V was trimmed by 3 bases and J by 9 bases, leaving 12 bases between them. This CDR3 is built from 13 residues. Germline V CDR1 and CDR2: LGHDT, YNNKEL (reference sequence). CDR3 sequence: CASSHSRVSEQFF. CDR3 sequence (DNA): TGTGCCAGCAGCCACTCAAGAGTTTCTGAGCAGTTCTTC.

About this clone itself: Other DNA sequences in this specimen translate into the identical CDR3. The rearrangement joins TRBV19 to TRBJ2-5; D may be TRBD1 or TRBD2 (6 bases each). The CDR3 covers 14 residues. The V end lost 4 bases, the J end lost 0 bases, and 9 bases lay between the germline ends. The germline CDR1 and CDR2 sequences are LNHDA and SQIVND (reference sequence). Here the CDR3 DNA reads TGTGCCAGTAGTAGCCGGGGGCACCAAGAGACCCAGTACTTC. As protein: CASSSRGHQETQYF.

The J gene is TRBJ2-1, the V gene TRBV19, with a tentative D call TRBD1 (5 bases). This CDR3 is 13 amino acids long. The V gene's germline CDR1 is LNHDA and CDR2 SQIVND (reference sequence). Trimming took off 8 bases at V and 11 bases at J, with 19 bases between the two ends. CDR3 in amino acids: CASDPGPNSKQFF. In DNA, the CDR3 is TGTGCCAGTGACCCAGGGCCCAACTCGAAGCAGTTCTTC.

The chain uses TRBV15 and TRBJ2-2, with unresolved D. Germline V CDR1 and CDR2: LNHNV, YYDKDF (reference sequence). The CDR3 has 17 amino acids. Trimming pared 0 bases from V and 2 bases from J, leaving 13 bases between. The CDR3 loop reads CATSRDNGLVNTGELFF. CDR3 DNA sequence: TGTGCCACCAGCAGAGATAATGGTCTAGTAAACACCGGGGAGCTGTTTTTT.

The V and J genes are TRBV11-2 and TRBJ1-6, with a possible D match to TRBD1 (5 bases). Germline lookup yields CDR1 SGHAT and CDR2 FQNNGV. The CDR3 totals 15 residues. V lost 1 base, J lost 10 bases, and 14 bases lay in between. CDR3 region: CASSLGITRGSPLHF. The CDR3 nucleotides are TGTGCCAGCAGCTTAGGAATCACACGGGGCTCACCCCTCCACTTT. Full variable domain (remainder filled in from reference TRBV11-2 and TRBJ1-6): EAGVAQSPRYKIIEKRQSVAFWCNPISGHATLYWYQQILGQGPKLLIQFQNNGVVDDSQLPKDRFSAERLKGVDSTLKIQPAKLEDSAVYLCASSLGITRGSPLHFGNGTRLTVT.

The J gene is TRBJ2-1, the V gene TRBV3-1 (or the pseudogene TRBV3-2); 10 bases match TRBD2. The germline V gene has CDR1 LGHDT and CDR2 YNNKEL (reference sequence). The CDR3 covers 14 residues. Trimming took 7 bases from V and 5 from J; bases not matched to a gene: 5. CDR3 DNA: TGTGCCAGCAAATCAGCGGGAGGGAACAATGAGCAGTTCTTC. Protein sequence: CASKSAGGNNEQFF.

The chain has TRBV27 and TRBJ2-2; 8 positions match TRBD1. The CDR3 is 17 residues long. V trimming: 2 bases; J trimming: 0 bases; junction bases outside the gene matches: 5. Germline V lookup: CDR1 MNHEY, CDR2 SMNVEV (reference sequence). DNA of the CDR3: TGTGCCAGCAGTTTAAGGGGGACAGGTCCGAACACCGGGGAGCTGTTTTTT. As protein: CASSLRGTGPNTGELFF.

The gene calls are TRBV19 and TRBJ2-2; tentative D call: TRBD1 (6 bases). There are 15 residues in the CDR3. CDR1 is LNHDA, CDR2 SQIVND, per germline (reference sequence). Trimming left V 1 base short and J 6 bases short, with 12 bases between. The CDR3 bases are TGTGCCAGTAGTATAGGATACAGGGTAGCCGGGGAGCTGTTTTTT. It specifies CASSIGYRVAGELFF.

The chain carries TRBV7-9 and TRBJ1-4; D might be TRBD1 (6 bases). V shed 1 base and J shed 5 bases, with 17 bases lying between them. The CDR3 contains 17 residues. The germline V gene encodes CDR1 SEHNR and CDR2 FQNEAQ (reference sequence). CDR3 sequence: CASSLDGLGTYNEKLFF. CDR3 DNA sequence: TGTGCCAGCAGCTTAGACGGTTTAGGGACATACAATGAAAAACTGTTTTTT.